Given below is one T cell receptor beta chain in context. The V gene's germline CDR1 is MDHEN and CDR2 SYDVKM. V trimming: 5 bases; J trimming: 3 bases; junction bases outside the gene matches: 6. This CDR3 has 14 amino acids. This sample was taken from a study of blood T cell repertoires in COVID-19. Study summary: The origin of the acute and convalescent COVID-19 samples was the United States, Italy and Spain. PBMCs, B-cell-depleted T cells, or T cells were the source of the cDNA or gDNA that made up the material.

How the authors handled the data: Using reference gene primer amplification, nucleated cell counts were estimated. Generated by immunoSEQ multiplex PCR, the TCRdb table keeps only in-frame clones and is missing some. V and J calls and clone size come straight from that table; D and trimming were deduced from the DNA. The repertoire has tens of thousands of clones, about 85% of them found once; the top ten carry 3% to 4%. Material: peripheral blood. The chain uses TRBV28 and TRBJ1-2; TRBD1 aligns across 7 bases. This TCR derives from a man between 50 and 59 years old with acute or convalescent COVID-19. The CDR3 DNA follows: TGTGCCAGCAGTCTTGGAGGGGGCCACTATGGCTACACCTTC. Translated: CASSLGGGHYGYTF.